The rows below give T cell receptor beta chains drawn from one sample of a study of OX40 agonist ivuxolimab in advanced cancers. Sequenced by immunoSEQ multiplex PCR; TCRdb stores in-frame clones only, minus some. The sample holds roughly 56,000 clones; about 88% are singletons and the top ten take 18%. The starting material was CD4+ or CD8+ T cells sorted from blood, obtained in a trial of the OX40 agonist ivuxolimab. The receptor set was obtained from an adult with an advanced solid tumor such as melanoma, head and neck, liver or kidney cancer. The CDR3 runs from the conserved cysteine through the conserved F or W. Each record gives: CDR3 length, clone size, V gene, J gene, D gene, CDR3 protein, CDR3 DNA. The D gene is left open where the match is weak. Some rows have no size entry. The others give once, few or many, or a class for an expanded clone.

>15|-|TRBV28|TRBJ2-1|TRBD2
CASSLGLAGVNEQFF
TGTGCCAGCAGTTTAGGGCTAGCGGGAGTCAATGAGCAGTTCTTC
>15|-|TRBV15|TRBJ2-1|-
CATSRVGSSYNEQFF
TGTGCCACCAGCAGAGTCGGGAGCTCCTACAATGAGCAGTTCTTC
>14|-|TRBV9|TRBJ1-3|-
CASSVGGIGNTIYF
TGTGCCAGCAGCGTAGGGGGAATTGGAAACACCATATATTTT
>11|-|TRBV7-2|TRBJ1-1|-
CASSLGTFAFF
TGTGCCAGCAGCTTAGGGACTTTCGCTTTCTTT
>12|-|TRBV28|TRBJ2-7|-
CASSRDINEQYF
TGTGCCAGCAGTAGGGACATTAACGAGCAGTACTTC
>15|-|TRBV7-9|TRBJ2-5|-
CASSLKQGRGETQYF
TGTGCCAGCAGCTTAAAACAGGGTCGAGGAGAGACCCAGTACTTC
>16|-|TRBV28|TRBJ1-3|-
CASTIWGEGGGNTIYF
TGTGCCAGCACAATTTGGGGAGAAGGGGGAGGAAACACCATATATTTT
>18|-|TRBV7-3|TRBJ2-1|-
CASSLNPGGGSSYNEQFF
TGTGCCAGCAGCTTAAACCCAGGGGGCGGGAGCTCCTACAATGAGCAGTTCTTC
>11|-|TRBV21-1|TRBJ2-5|-
CASSVEETQYF
TGTGCCAGCAGCGTGGAAGAGACCCAGTACTTC
>17|-|TRBV28|TRBJ2-5|TRBD1
CASSLSQWGQPPKTQYF
TGTGCCAGCAGTTTAAGTCAATGGGGACAGCCCCCCAAGACCCAGTACTTC
>15|-|TRBV4-3|TRBJ2-7|TRBD2
CASSQDESGAYEQYF
TGCGCCAGCAGCCAAGATGAAAGCGGGGCCTACGAGCAGTACTTC
>18|-|TRBV4-3|TRBJ1-2|TRBD1
CASSQDLTGGEWVDGYTF
TGCGCCAGCAGCCAAGATCTCACAGGGGGCGAATGGGTCGATGGCTACACCTTC
>15|-|TRBV7-9|TRBJ1-4|-
CASSLGGRGVEKLFF
TGTGCCAGCAGCTTAGGCGGCAGGGGAGTTGAAAAACTGTTTTTT
>11|-|TRBV2|TRBJ2-2|-
CASTYTGELFF
TGTGCCAGCACGTATACCGGGGAGCTGTTTTTT
>15|-|TRBV28|TRBJ1-2|-
CASSSRQVYDYGYTF
TGTGCCAGCAGTTCGAGACAGGTTTACGACTATGGCTACACCTTC
>14|-|TRBV4-1|TRBJ2-3|-
CASSPDLGADTQYF
TGCGCCAGCAGCCCAGACTTAGGGGCAGATACGCAGTATTTT
>16|-|TRBV28|TRBJ1-4|-
CASSLEQEPTNEKLFF
TGTGCCAGCAGTTTGGAACAGGAACCAACTAATGAAAAACTGTTTTTT
>16|-|TRBV4-2|TRBJ2-1|TRBD2
CASSQELASSYNEQFF
TGTGCCAGCAGCCAAGAACTAGCGAGCTCCTACAATGAGCAGTTCTTC
>13|-|TRBV27|TRBJ2-7|-
CASSSPWAGEQYF
TGTGCCAGCAGTTCACCTTGGGCGGGGGAGCAGTACTTC
>14|-|TRBV12-5|TRBJ1-4|TRBD1
CASGFTGGSEKLFF
TGTGCTAGTGGTTTCACAGGGGGCAGTGAAAAACTGTTTTTT
>18|-|TRBV19|TRBJ2-2|-
CASSSPGAGYVLAGELFF
TGTGCCAGTAGTAGCCCCGGGGCAGGATATGTTTTGGCCGGGGAGCTGTTTTTT
>14|few|TRBV28|TRBJ1-5|-
CASNPNEANQPQHF
TGTGCCAGCAACCCTAACGAGGCCAATCAGCCCCAGCATTTT
>16|-|TRBV11-3|TRBJ2-1|TRBD2
CASSPKTSGVSNEQFF
TGTGCCAGCAGTCCTAAAACTAGCGGAGTCTCCAATGAGCAGTTCTTC
>15|-|TRBV6-5|TRBJ1-1|-
CASSYVASLNTEAFF
TGTGCCAGCAGTTACGTCGCCAGTTTGAACACTGAAGCTTTCTTT
>11|-|TRBV30|TRBJ2-7|-
CAWRKGGEQYF
TGTGCCTGGAGAAAGGGAGGCGAGCAGTACTTC
>14|-|TRBV28|TRBJ2-1|-
CASSFQAATNEQFF
TGTGCCAGCAGTTTCCAAGCGGCAACCAATGAGCAGTTCTTC
>14|-|TRBV7-8|TRBJ2-2|-
CASSLLVNTGELFF
TGTGCCAGCAGCTTGTTGGTGAACACCGGGGAGCTGTTTTTT
>12|-|TRBV5-1|TRBJ1-1|-
CASSLGDSEAFF
TGCGCCAGCAGCTTGGGTGACAGCGAAGCTTTCTTT
>14|once|TRBV5-6|TRBJ2-7|-
CASSLGQSSYEQYF
TGTGCCAGCAGCTTGGGACAGTCCTCCTACGAGCAGTACTTC
>15|-|TRBV29-1|TRBJ1-2|TRBD1
CSVEVETGGYYGYTF
TGCAGCGTTGAAGTAGAGACAGGGGGCTACTATGGCTACACCTTC
>20|-|TRBV28|TRBJ2-1|TRBD2
CASSFSTSISPAIGYNEQFF
TGTGCCAGCAGTTTTTCGACTAGCATTTCCCCGGCAATCGGATACAATGAGCAGTTCTTC
>16|-|TRBV5-8|TRBJ2-1|TRBD1
CASSTRFRDRGNEQFF
TGTGCCAGCAGCACCCGCTTTCGTGACAGGGGCAATGAGCAGTTCTTC
>14|-|TRBV7-9|TRBJ1-5|-
CASRPFDEYQPQHF
TGTGCCAGCAGGCCCTTCGACGAGTATCAGCCCCAGCATTTT
>14|once|TRBV13|TRBJ2-7|-
CASSFGTPRGEQYF
TGTGCCAGCAGCTTCGGGACTCCGAGGGGCGAGCAGTACTTC
>13|-|TRBV9|TRBJ2-1|-
CASSVDEYNEQFF
TGTGCCAGCAGCGTAGACGAGTACAATGAGCAGTTCTTC
>14|-|TRBV27|TRBJ1-1|TRBD1
CASSSTGGNTEAFF
TGTGCCAGCAGTTCGACAGGGGGGAACACTGAAGCTTTCTTT
>14|-|TRBV29-1|TRBJ2-5|TRBD1
CSVEGRDSQETQYF
TGCAGCGTTGAAGGCCGGGACAGCCAAGAGACCCAGTACTTC
>12|-|TRBV7-8|TRBJ2-7|-
CASSLDGNEQYF
TGTGCCAGCAGCTTAGACGGGAACGAGCAGTACTTC
>17|-|TRBV6-1|TRBJ2-4|TRBD2
CASSEARWGGAKNIQYF
TGTGCCAGCAGTGAAGCCCGTTGGGGGGGTGCCAAAAACATTCAGTACTTC
>13|-|TRBV27|TRBJ2-1|-
CASNANTYNEQFF
TGTGCCAGCAACGCCAACACCTACAATGAGCAGTTCTTC
>13|-|TRBV13|TRBJ2-1|TRBD2
CASSLAGGNEQFF
TGTGCCAGCAGTTTAGCGGGGGGCAATGAGCAGTTCTTC
>12|-|TRBV30|TRBJ1-3|-
CAGSPGVGTIYF
TGTGCCGGGAGTCCGGGGGTCGGCACCATATATTTT
>11|-|TRBV5-1|TRBJ2-2|-
CASSSTGELFF
TGCGCCAGCAGCTCAACCGGGGAGCTGTTTTTT
>16|-|TRBV6-5|TRBJ2-5|-
CASSYSGLAETETQYF
TGTGCCAGCAGTTACTCCGGACTTGCGGAGACAGAGACCCAGTACTTC
>12|-|TRBV9|TRBJ2-2|-
CASNLNTGELFF
TGTGCCAGCAACTTGAACACCGGGGAGCTGTTTTTT
>16|-|TRBV10-3|TRBJ2-3|TRBD2
CAISESGLALTDTQYF
TGTGCCATCAGTGAGTCCGGACTAGCGCTAACAGATACGCAGTATTTT
>17|-|TRBV23-1|TRBJ2-2|TRBD1
CASSQRTGVGNTGELFF
TGCGCCAGCAGTCAACGGACAGGGGTAGGGAACACCGGGGAGCTGTTTTTT
>14|few|TRBV28|TRBJ1-2|-
CASSSRYRVNGYTF
TGTGCCAGCAGTTCCCGTTACAGGGTTAATGGCTACACCTTC